The TCR beta chain under discussion was sequenced for a study of beta chain features in type 1 diabetes. This clone turned up a few times. Its cognate antigen is unknown. Overall study findings and caveats: Patients' naive, central memory and regulatory TCRB repertoires appeared more alike than those of healthy donors. TCRB CDR3 length was moderately but significantly reduced in all four CD4+ subsets of Type 1 diabetes patients.

Reverse transcription of all isolated RNA meant that expressed TCRB transcripts were sequenced. Repertoires were generated with immunoSEQ multiplex PCR, while TCRdb's copy carries only in-frame clones and drops some. Here the sample spans 150,000 to 200,000 clones, roughly 59% being singletons. CDR1 is SQVTM, CDR2 ANQGSEA, per germline. CDR3 size: 15 residues. With V trimmed by 8 bases and J by 2 bases, 10 bases remained unmatched. Sequenced sample: naive CD4+ T cells from blood. The genes are TRBV29-1 and TRBJ2-1; 9 bases line up with TRBD1. The sequence came from a man aged 25-45 years with type 1 diabetes. The CDR3 here is CSSEQGAKAYNEQFF. The CDR3 region has the DNA TGCAGCTCTGAACAGGGGGCGAAAGCCTACAATGAGCAGTTCTTC.